Presented here are 3 T cell receptor beta chains from one specimen sequenced in a study of cytomegalovirus exposure and HLA in healthy donors. PCR involved 60 Vbeta and 13 Jbeta primers. TCRdb's copy holds only in-frame clones and misses some; the assay was immunoSEQ multiplex PCR. The table lists 90,000 to 120,000 clones, over 65% of them singletons, with under 2% in the top ten. Source material: PBMCs. These receptors were taken from a woman in her thirties or forties in good health and CMV-seronegative.

V gene TRBV19 combines with J gene TRBJ2-2, with 10 positions matching TRBD2. Germline V gene data show CDR1 as LNHDA and CDR2 as SQIVND (reference sequence). Trimming removed 7 bases from V and 3 bases from J; junction bases left unmatched: 14. This CDR3 has 18 residues. The CDR3: CASTGTSVHTGDTGELFF. CDR3 sequence (DNA): TGTGCCAGTACCGGGACTAGCGTACACACGGGGGACACCGGGGAGCTGTTTTTT.

This clone was recorded only once. V and J are TRBV4-3 and TRBJ2-1; 7 nucleotides match TRBD1. The trim removed 0 bases at V and 5 bases at J, leaving 10 bases unmatched. This CDR3 is 17 amino acids long. Germline CDR1 LGHNA, CDR2 YSLEER. DNA for the CDR3: TGCGCCAGCAGCCAAGAATCGGTCAGGGGGATCGACAATGAGCAGTTCTTC. It encodes CASSQESVRGIDNEQFF.

The chain links TRBV4-1 to TRBJ1-1; TRBD1 agrees at 8 bases. The germline V gene has CDR1 MGHRA and CDR2 YSYEKL. With V trimmed by 3 bases and J by 7 bases, 7 bases remained unmatched. The CDR3 sequence is 14 residues long. The CDR3 nucleotides read TGCGCCAGCAGCCAGGGGCAGGGGGCAGGTGAAGCTTTCTTT. Protein product: CASSQGQGAGEAFF.